This T cell receptor (beta chain) came from a study of identical twins. One entry per CDR3 protein, called by TCRdb with MiXCR from the 5' RACE reads. The data show some 260,000 distinct CDR3 sequences, about 14% seen once. V dropped 3 bases and J dropped 4 bases, with 18 bases sitting between them. The germline CDR1 and CDR2 sequences are SGHVS and FQNEAQ. The CDR3 loop spans 16 amino acids. This clonotype appeared once. This receptor was taken from a woman aged 18-35 years in good health. The rearrangement links TRBV7-8 to TRBJ1-1; possible D gene TRBD1, 5 bases. Source material: memory (CD45RO+) T cells sorted from blood. The CDR3 loop is CASSLRGKVGGTEAFF. In nucleotides, the CDR3 is TGTGCCAGCAGCTTGAGGGGTAAAGTTGGGGGCACTGAAGCTTTCTTT.